The 14 T cell receptor beta chains given below trace back to one sample, sequenced in a study of molecular identifiers for immune sequencing clone quantification. A single record per CDR3 protein comes from TCRdb applying MiXCR to the PCR reads. The table records about 510,000 distinct CDR3 sequences, around 23% of them present only once. The sequencing input was naive CD8+ T cells from blood, with Jurkat cell RNA spiked in. Subset reported: FACS-sorted CD8+CD4-CCR7+CD45RA+ naive T cells. These receptors all stem from a human donor in good health. Some libraries in this study had Jurkat cell RNA spiked in.

V usage is TRBV6-5 and J usage is TRBJ2-2; D is possibly TRBD2 (6 bases). V dropped 8 bases and J dropped 8 bases, with 15 bases sitting between them. Germline lookup yields CDR1 MNHEY and CDR2 SVGAGI. This CDR3 has 13 residues. The CDR3, as DNA: TGTGCCAGCCACGACGGGGGTTCTGGGGAGCTGTTTTTT. Its translation is CASHDGGSGELFF.

This clonotype came up many times. The chain combines TRBV4-3 with TRBJ1-1, with 9 bases aligning to TRBD1. V dropped 4 bases and J dropped 3; count of bases not matched to a gene: 3. Germline V gives CDR1 LGHNA, CDR2 YSLEER. The CDR3 is made up of 14 amino acids. The CDR3 nucleotides read TGCGCCAGCAGCCGGGACAGGGTAGACACTGAAGCTTTCTTT. Amino acids: CASSRDRVDTEAFF.

This clonotype has a handful of counts. The chain combines TRBV20-1 with TRBJ1-1; D may be TRBD1 (6 bases). The CDR3 covers 13 residues. V was clipped by 6 bases and J by 0 bases, with 11 bases between them. Germline-derived CDR1 and CDR2 are DFQATT and SNEGSKA (reference sequence). The CDR3: CSAGDRLNTEAFF. The CDR3 coding sequence is TGCAGTGCCGGAGACAGGCTGAACACTGAAGCTTTCTTT.

The rearrangement uses TRBV3-1 and TRBJ2-7; TRBD2 matches 10 bases. The CDR3 loop spans 19 amino acids. The germline V gene has CDR1 LGHDT and CDR2 YNNKEL (reference sequence). The junction had 17 bases not matched to a gene; V was cut back by 1 base and J by 5 bases. The CDR3 spells CASSQVPPFKTSGSHEQYF. The CDR3 bases are TGTGCCAGCAGCCAAGTACCCCCCTTCAAGACTAGCGGGTCGCACGAGCAGTACTTC.

The V and J genes are TRBV19 and TRBJ2-5; the match to TRBD2 covers 10 bases. Germline CDR1 LNHDA, CDR2 SQIVND (reference sequence). The junction had 3 bases not matched to a gene; V was cut back by 3 bases and J by 5 bases. The CDR3 sequence is 14 residues long. CDR3 loop: CASSILAGAETQYF. In DNA, the CDR3 is TGTGCCAGTAGTATTCTAGCGGGGGCGGAGACCCAGTACTTC.

This clonotype was seen more than once but under ten times. The chain links TRBV6-5 to TRBJ2-7, with TRBD2 matching over 10 bases. The length of the CDR3 is 16 residues. The junction had 10 bases not matched to a gene; V was cut back by 5 bases and J by 3 bases. Germline CDR1 and CDR2: MNHEY and SVGAGI. Written as DNA, the CDR3 is TGTGCCAGCAGTCCATACTCGGCTAGCGGGAGCTACGAGCAGTACTTC. Its protein product is CASSPYSASGSYEQYF.

The chain recombines TRBV6-6 with TRBJ2-2; D ambiguous. Looked up from germline, CDR1 is MNHNY and CDR2 is SVGAGI (reference sequence). V shed 0 bases and J shed 0 bases, with 11 bases lying between them. The CDR3 length is 17 residues. CDR3 sequence reads: CASSYSTGPANTGELFF. DNA for the CDR3: TGTGCCAGCAGTTACTCGACGGGTCCGGCGAACACCGGGGAGCTGTTTTTT.

This clonotype came up many times. This chain links TRBV5-6 with TRBJ1-6; D not resolved. The germline gives CDR1 SGHDT, CDR2 YYEEEE. The ends were cut back, 2 bases at V and 8 bases at J, with 5 bases in the middle. The length of the CDR3 is 12 residues. The CDR3 here is CASSLSDSPLHF. CDR3 DNA sequence: TGTGCCAGCAGCTTAAGTGATTCACCCCTCCACTTT.

This clonotype has a count of ten or more. The gene calls are TRBV29-1 and TRBJ1-2; D unclear. V was cut by 0 bases and J by 4 bases, with 12 bases left in between. This CDR3 has 14 amino acids. The V gene's germline CDR1 is SQVTM and CDR2 ANQGSEA. As DNA, the CDR3 is TGCAGCGTTGAAGACGGGCAGATACCCTATGGCTACACCTTC. Protein product: CSVEDGQIPYGYTF. The full variable domain, completed using reference TRBV29-1 and TRBJ1-2, is SAVISQKPSRDICQRGTSLTIQCQVDSQVTMMFWYRQQPGQSLTLIATANQGSEATYESGFVIDKFPISRPNLTFSTLTVSNMSPEDSSIYLCSVEDGQIPYGYTFGSGTRLTVV.

This clonotype has at least ten counts. The chain joins TRBV30 to TRBJ1-1; 10 bases are a match to TRBD1. CDR1 GTSNPN and CDR2 SVGIG come from the germline V gene (reference sequence). This CDR3 region has 13 residues. V trimming: 3 bases; J trimming: 3 bases; junction bases outside the gene matches: 1. CDR3 nucleotide sequence: TGTGCCTGGAGGGACAGGGGGGACACTGAAGCTTTCTTT. Amino acids: CAWRDRGDTEAFF. The complete variable domain, with remaining parts taken from reference TRBV30 and TRBJ1-1, reads SQTIHQWPATLVQPVGSPLSLECTVEGTSNPNLYWYRQAAGRGLQLLFYSVGIGQISSEVPQNLSASRPQDRQFILSSKKLLLSDSGFYLCAWRDRGDTEAFFGQGTRLTVV.

The chain joins TRBV20-1 to TRBJ2-2; no definite D call. The CDR3 totals 13 residues. Trimming cost V 4 bases and J 0 bases, with 6 bases left between them. CDR1 and CDR2 (germline): DFQATT, SNEGSKA (reference sequence). The CDR3 is CSANIANTGELFF. CDR3 nucleotides: TGCAGTGCTAACATCGCGAACACCGGGGAGCTGTTTTTT.

This clonotype was observed a few times. A much larger clone differs from this one at a single base, so this may be a read error. The J gene is TRBJ1-5, the V gene TRBV6-6, with 9 bases that match TRBD1. Trimming removed 2 bases from V and 4 bases from J; junction bases left unmatched: 3. Germline loops: CDR1 MNHNY, CDR2 SVGAGI (reference sequence). The CDR3 is made up of 15 amino acids. CDR3 amino acids: CASSYGTGRNQPQHF. The CDR3 DNA is TGTGCCAGCAGTTACGGGACAGGGAGAAATCAGCCCCAGCATTTT.

This clonotype has a count of ten or more. This chain links TRBV6-5 with TRBJ1-1; 7 positions agree with TRBD1. Germline assignment: CDR1 MNHEY and CDR2 SVGAGI. V shed 5 bases, J shed 1 base, and the junction held 1 base outside the gene matches. This CDR3 has 13 residues. CDR3 in amino acids: CASSRDRNTEAFF. The CDR3 coding sequence is TGTGCCAGCAGTAGGGACAGGAACACTGAAGCTTTCTTT.

The chain links TRBV14 to TRBJ2-7; a possible D gene is TRBD1 (6 bases). The CDR3 length is 16 residues. Germline V gene lookup returns CDR1 SGHDN and CDR2 FVKESK. V lost 1 base to trimming and J lost 3 bases, with 16 bases between them. The CDR3 sequence is CASSQATGTGYYEQYF. CDR3 in DNA: TGTGCCAGCAGCCAAGCCACAGGGACGGGATACTACGAGCAGTACTTC.